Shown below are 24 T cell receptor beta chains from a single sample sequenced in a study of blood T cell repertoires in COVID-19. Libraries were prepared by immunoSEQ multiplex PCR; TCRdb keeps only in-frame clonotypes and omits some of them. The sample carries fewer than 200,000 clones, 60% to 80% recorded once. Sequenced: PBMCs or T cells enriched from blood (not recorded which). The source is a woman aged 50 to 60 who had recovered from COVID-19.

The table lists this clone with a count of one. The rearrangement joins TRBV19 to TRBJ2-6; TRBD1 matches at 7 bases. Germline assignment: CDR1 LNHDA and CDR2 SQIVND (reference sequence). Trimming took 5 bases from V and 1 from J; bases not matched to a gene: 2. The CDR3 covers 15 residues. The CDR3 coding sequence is TGTGCCAGTAGTCCGACAGGGTCTGGGGCCAACGTCCTGACTTTC. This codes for CASSPTGSGANVLTF.

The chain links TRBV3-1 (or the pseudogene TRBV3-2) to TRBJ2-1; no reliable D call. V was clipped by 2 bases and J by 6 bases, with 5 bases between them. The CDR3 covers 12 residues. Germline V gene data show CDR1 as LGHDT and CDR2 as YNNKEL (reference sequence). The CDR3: CASSQLSNEQFF. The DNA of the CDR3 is TGTGCCAGCAGCCAATTATCCAATGAGCAGTTCTTC.

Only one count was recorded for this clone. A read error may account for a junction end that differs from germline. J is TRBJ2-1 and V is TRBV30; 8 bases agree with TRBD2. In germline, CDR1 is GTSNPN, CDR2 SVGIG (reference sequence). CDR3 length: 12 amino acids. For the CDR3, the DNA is TGTGCCTGGAGTCCCGGACTAGCTAATAAGCTCTTC. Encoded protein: CAWSPGLANKLF.

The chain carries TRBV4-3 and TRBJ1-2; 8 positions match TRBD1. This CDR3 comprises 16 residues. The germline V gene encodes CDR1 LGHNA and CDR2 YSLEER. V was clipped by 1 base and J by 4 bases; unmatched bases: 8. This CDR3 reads CASSQGHQGAGYGYTF. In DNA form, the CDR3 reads TGCGCCAGCAGCCAAGGCCATCAGGGGGCGGGCTATGGCTACACCTTC.

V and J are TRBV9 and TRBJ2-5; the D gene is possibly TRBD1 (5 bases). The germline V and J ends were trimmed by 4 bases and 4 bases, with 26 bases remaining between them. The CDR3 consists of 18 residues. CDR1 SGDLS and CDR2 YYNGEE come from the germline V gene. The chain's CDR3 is CASSHPPMGQELTETQYF. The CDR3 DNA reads TGTGCCAGCAGCCATCCACCTATGGGGCAGGAACTTACAGAGACCCAGTACTTC.

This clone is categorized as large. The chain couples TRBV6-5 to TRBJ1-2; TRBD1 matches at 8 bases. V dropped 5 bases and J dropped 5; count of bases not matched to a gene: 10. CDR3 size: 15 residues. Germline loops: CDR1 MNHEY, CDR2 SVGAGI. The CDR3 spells CASSPKTGAIYGYTF. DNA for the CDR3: TGTGCCAGCAGTCCGAAGACAGGGGCTATTTATGGCTACACCTTC.

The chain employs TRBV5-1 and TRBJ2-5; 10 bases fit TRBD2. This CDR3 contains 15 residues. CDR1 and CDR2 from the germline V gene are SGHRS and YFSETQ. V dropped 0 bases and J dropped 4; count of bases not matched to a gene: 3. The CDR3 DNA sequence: TGCGCCAGCAGCTTGGGCCTAGCGGGAGTAGAGACCCAGTACTTC. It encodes CASSLGLAGVETQYF.

The CDR3 nucleotides are TGCGCCAGCAGCGCCTCCACAGGGAGCAATCAGCCCCAGCATTTT. It specifies CASSASTGSNQPQHF. This rearrangement joins TRBV5-1 to TRBJ1-5, with D tentatively TRBD1 (6 bases). This CDR3 comprises 15 residues. V shed 4 bases and J shed 1 base, with 12 bases lying between them. CDR1 and CDR2 from the germline V gene are SGHRS and YFSETQ.

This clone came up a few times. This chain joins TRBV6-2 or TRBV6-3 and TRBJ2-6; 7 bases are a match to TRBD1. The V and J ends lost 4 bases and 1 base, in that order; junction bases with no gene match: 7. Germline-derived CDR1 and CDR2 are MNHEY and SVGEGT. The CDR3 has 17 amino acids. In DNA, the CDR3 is TGTGCCAGCAGTTTGATCTACAGGGGTTCTGGGGCCAACGTCCTGACTTTC. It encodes CASSLIYRGSGANVLTF.

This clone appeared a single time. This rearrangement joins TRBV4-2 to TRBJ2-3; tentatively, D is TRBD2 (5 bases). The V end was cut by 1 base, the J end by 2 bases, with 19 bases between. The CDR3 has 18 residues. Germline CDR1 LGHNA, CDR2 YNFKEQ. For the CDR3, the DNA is TGTGCCAGCAGCCAAGTTTCGGGCAGCGGAGGCAACACAGATACGCAGTATTTT. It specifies CASSQVSGSGGNTDTQYF.

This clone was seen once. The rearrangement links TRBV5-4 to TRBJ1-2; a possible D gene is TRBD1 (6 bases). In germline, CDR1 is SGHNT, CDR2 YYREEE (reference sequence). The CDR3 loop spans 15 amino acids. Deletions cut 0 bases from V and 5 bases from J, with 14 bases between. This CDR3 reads CASSLETGGEYGYTF. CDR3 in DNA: TGTGCCAGCAGCTTGGAGACGGGGGGCGAATATGGCTACACCTTC.

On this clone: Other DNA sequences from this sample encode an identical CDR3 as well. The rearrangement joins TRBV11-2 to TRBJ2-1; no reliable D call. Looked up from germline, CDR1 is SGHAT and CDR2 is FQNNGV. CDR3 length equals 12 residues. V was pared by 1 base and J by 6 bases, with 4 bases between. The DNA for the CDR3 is TGTGCCAGCAGCTTAGCAGGCAATGAGCAGTTCTTC. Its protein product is CASSLAGNEQFF.

CDR3 in amino acids: CASSPPDMGLHSPLHF. The CDR3, as DNA: TGTGCCAGCTCACCACCAGATATGGGCTTGCATTCACCCCTCCACTTT. The chain carries TRBV18 and TRBJ1-6; no clear D. CDR3 size: 16 residues. Looked up from germline, CDR1 is KGHSH and CDR2 is LQKENI. Trimming removed 0 bases from V and 8 bases from J, with 14 bases in between.

The CDR3: CASSPRDYSYEQYF. The CDR3, as DNA: TGTGCCAGCAGCCCGCGGGACTATTCCTACGAGCAGTACTTC. This chain joins TRBV5-5 and TRBJ2-7; 7 nucleotides agree with TRBD2. Looked up from germline, CDR1 is SGHKS and CDR2 is YYEKEE (reference sequence). Germline trimming cut 4 bases from V and 1 base from J; bases unmatched to any gene: 5. This CDR3 has 14 residues. The variable domain in full, completed from reference TRBV5-5 and TRBJ2-7, reads DAGVTQSPTHLIKTRGQQVTLRCSPISGHKSVSWYQQVLGQGPQFIFQYYEKEERGRGNFPDRFSARQFPNYSSELNVNALLLGDSALYLCASSPRDYSYEQYFGPGTRLTVT.

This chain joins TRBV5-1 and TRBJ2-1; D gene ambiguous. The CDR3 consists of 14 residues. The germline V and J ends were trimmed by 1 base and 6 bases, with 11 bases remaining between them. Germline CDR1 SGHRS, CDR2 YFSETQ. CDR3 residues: CASSLRNSVNEQFF. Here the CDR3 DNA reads TGCGCCAGCAGCTTGAGAAACTCCGTCAATGAGCAGTTCTTC.

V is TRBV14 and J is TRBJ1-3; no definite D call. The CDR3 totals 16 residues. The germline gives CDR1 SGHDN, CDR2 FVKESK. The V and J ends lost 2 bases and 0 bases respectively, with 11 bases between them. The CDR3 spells CASSQPAGNSGNTIYF. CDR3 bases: TGTGCCAGCAGCCAACCGGCAGGCAACTCTGGAAACACCATATATTTT. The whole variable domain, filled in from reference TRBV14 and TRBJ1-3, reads EAGVTQFPSHSVIEKGQTVTLRCDPISGHDNLYWYRRVMGKEIKFLLHFVKESKQDESGMPNNRFLAERTGGTYSTLKVQPAELEDSGVYFCASSQPAGNSGNTIYFGEGSWLTVV.

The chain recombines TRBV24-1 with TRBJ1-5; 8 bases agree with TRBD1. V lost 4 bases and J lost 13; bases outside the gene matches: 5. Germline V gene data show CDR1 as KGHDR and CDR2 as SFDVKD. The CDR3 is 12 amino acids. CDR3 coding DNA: TGTGCCACCAGTGACGCCGGGACAGGACAGCATTTT. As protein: CATSDAGTGQHF.

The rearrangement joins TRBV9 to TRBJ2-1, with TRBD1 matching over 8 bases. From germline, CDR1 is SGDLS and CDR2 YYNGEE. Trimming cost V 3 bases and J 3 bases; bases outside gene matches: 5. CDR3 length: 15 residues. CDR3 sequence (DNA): TGTGCCAGCAGCGAGACAGGGGATAACTACAATGAGCAGTTCTTC. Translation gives CASSETGDNYNEQFF.

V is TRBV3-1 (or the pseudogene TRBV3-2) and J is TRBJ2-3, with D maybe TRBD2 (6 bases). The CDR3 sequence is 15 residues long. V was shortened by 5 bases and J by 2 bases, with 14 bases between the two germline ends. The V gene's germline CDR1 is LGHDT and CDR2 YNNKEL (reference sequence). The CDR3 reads CASSTGRGYTDTQYF. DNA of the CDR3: TGTGCCAGCAGCACCGGGCGGGGATACACAGATACGCAGTATTTT.

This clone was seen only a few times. CDR3 loop: CASSQRISLGELFF. The CDR3 DNA reads TGTGCCAGCAGTCAGAGGATATCGCTGGGGGAGCTGTTTTTT. The chain joins TRBV27 to TRBJ2-2; D is uncertain. This CDR3 contains 14 residues. V was trimmed by 5 bases and J by 8 bases, leaving 15 bases between them. Looked up from germline, CDR1 is MNHEY and CDR2 is SMNVEV (reference sequence).

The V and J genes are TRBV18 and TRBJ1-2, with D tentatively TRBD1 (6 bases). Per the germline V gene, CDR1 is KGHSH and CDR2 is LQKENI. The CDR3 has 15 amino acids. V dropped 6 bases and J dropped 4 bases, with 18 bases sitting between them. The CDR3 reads CASSEGQGTTYGYTF. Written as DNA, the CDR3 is TGTGCCAGCTCCGAAGGTCAGGGGACCACCTATGGCTACACCTTC.

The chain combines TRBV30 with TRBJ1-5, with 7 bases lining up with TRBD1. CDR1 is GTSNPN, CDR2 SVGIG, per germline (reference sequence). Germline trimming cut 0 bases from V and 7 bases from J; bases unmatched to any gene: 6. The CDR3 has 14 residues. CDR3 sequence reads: CAWSVSGGGQPQHF. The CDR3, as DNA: TGTGCCTGGAGTGTTTCAGGGGGAGGACAGCCCCAGCATTTT.

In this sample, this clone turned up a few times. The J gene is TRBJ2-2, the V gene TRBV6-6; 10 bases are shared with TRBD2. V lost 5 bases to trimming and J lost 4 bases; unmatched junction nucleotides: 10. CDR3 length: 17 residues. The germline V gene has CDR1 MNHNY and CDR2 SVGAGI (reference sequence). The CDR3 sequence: CASSPLAGAGGTGELFF. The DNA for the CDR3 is TGTGCCAGCAGTCCCCTAGCGGGAGCGGGGGGCACCGGGGAGCTGTTTTTT.

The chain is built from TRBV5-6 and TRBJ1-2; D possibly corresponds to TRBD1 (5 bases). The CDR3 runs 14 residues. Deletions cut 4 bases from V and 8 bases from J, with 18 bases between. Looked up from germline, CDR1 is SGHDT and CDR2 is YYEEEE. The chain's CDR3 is CASSPRAWGEGYTF. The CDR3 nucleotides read TGTGCCAGCAGCCCGAGGGCCTGGGGGGAAGGCTACACCTTC.